The clone carrying this T cell receptor (beta chain) was recorded at least ten times. Its antigen remains unidentified. RNA transcripts yielded amplified TCR beta CDR3 regions. First-round RT-PCR with HTBI primers amplified the TCR CDR3 region. TCRdb re-derived calls from the multiplex PCR reads in MiXCR, one entry per CDR3 protein. The sample gives about 610,000 distinct CDR3 sequences, roughly 14% of which show up once; around 4% is in the top ten. Criteria for exclusion of patients were uncontrolled infection, other autoimmune disease, pregnancy or lactation. The PBMCs were taken from roughly 9.3 ml of fresh peripheral blood. The data were obtained in a study of T cells in Graves' hyperthyroidism and ophthalmopathy. The CDR3 runs to 15 residues. The germline V and J ends were trimmed by 4 bases and 0 bases, with 9 bases remaining between them. Germline V gives CDR1 MGHDK, CDR2 SYGVNS. Points from the study as a whole: Researchers found most expanded thyroid clonotypes above 0.001 in blood as well.

Specimen: blood. V usage is TRBV25-1 and J usage is TRBJ2-2; a weak D match, TRBD1 (6 bases). The sequence derives from a woman aged 40 to 50 with Graves' ophthalmopathy. The CDR3 sequence: CASSARQANTGELFF. The CDR3 bases are TGTGCCAGCAGTGCCAGACAGGCGAACACCGGGGAGCTGTTTTTT.